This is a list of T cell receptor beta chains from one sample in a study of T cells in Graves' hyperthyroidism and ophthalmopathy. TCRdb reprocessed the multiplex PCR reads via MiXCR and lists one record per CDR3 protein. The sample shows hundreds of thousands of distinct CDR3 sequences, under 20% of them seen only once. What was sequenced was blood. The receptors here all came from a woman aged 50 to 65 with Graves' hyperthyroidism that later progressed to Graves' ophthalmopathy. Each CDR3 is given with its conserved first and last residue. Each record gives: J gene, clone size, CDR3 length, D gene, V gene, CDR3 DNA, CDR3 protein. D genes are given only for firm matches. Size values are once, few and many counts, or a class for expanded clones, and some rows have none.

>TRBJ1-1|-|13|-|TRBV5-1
TGCGCCTGCAGCTTGCGCAAGAACACTGAAGCTTTCTTC
CACSLRKNTEAFF
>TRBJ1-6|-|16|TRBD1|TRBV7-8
TGTGCCAGCAGCTTAGACAGGGGGCGTGTCAATTCACCCCTCCACTTT
CASSLDRGRVNSPLHF
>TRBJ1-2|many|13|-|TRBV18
TGTGCCAGCTCACCTCCCAGATTCTATGGCTACACCTTC
CASSPPRFYGYTF
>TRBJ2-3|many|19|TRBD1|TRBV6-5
TGTGCCAGCAGTTACTCGCCATGGGACAGAGGTTCCTTCACAGATACGCAGTATTTT
CASSYSPWDRGSFTDTQYF
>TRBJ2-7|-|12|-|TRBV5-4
TGTGCCAGCAGCCATAATGAGTACGAGCAGTACTTC
CASSHNEYEQYF
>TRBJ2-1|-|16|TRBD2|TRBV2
TGTGCCAGCAGCGCATTAGCGGGGGGGCCCTACAATGAGCAGTTCTTC
CASSALAGGPYNEQFF
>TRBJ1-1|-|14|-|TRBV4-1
TGCGCCAGCAGCCAAGTTGCTCCCGGCGGTGAAGCTTTCTTT
CASSQVAPGGEAFF
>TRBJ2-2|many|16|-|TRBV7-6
TGTGCCAGCAGCTTAGCGGCGGGGTGGGACACCGGGGAGCTGTTTTTT
CASSLAAGWDTGELFF
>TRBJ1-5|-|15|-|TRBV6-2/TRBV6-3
TGTGCCAGCAGTTACTCGACATCAAGCAATCAGCCCCAGCATTTT
CASSYSTSSNQPQHF
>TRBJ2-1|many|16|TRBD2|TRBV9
TGTGCCAGCAGCGTAGCTCGCGGGGGGGCTTACAATGAGCAGTTCTTC
CASSVARGGAYNEQFF
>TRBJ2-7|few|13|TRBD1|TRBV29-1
TGCAGCGTAGAGGACAGGGAGTCCTACGAGCAGTACTTC
CSVEDRESYEQYF
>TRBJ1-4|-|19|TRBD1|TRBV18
TGTGCCAGCTCACCGTTGAGACAGGGGCTTTTTGCAACTAATGAAAAACTGTTTTTT
CASSPLRQGLFATNEKLFF
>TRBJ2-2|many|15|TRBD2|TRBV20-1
TGCAGTGCCGGGACTAGCGGGACGAACACCGGGGAGCTGTTTTTT
CSAGTSGTNTGELFF
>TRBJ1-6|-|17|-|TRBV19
TGTGCCAGTAACGGGGACGTGGGACGGTCCTATAATTCACCCCTCCACTTT
CASNGDVGRSYNSPLHF
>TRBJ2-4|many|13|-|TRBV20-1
TGCAGCTTAAGGGGTACAGGTCAAAACATTCAGTACTTC
CSLRGTGQNIQYF
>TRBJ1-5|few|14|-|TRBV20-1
TGCAGTGCTAGAGATATCGAGGGGTATCAGCCCCAGCATTTT
CSARDIEGYQPQHF
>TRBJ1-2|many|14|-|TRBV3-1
TGTGCCAGCAGCCAAACGTCCGGGACCGAGGGCTACACCTTC
CASSQTSGTEGYTF
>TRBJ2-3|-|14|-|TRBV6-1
TGTGCCAGCAGTGAATGGGTGCGCACAGATACGCAGTATTTT
CASSEWVRTDTQYF
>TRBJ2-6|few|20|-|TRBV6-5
TGTGCCAGCAGTTACTCGAACCTTCGTGGGGGCCTCTCTGGGGCCAACGTCCTGACTTTC
CASSYSNLRGGLSGANVLTF
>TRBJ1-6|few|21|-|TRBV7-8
TGTGCCAGCAGCTTAGCGGGCAATCCGGGACCGCTGAGCTCCTATAATTCACCCCTCCACTTT
CASSLAGNPGPLSSYNSPLHF
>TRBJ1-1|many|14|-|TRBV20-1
TGCAGTGCTAGAGACCCCAGGGTGAACACTGAAGCTTTCTTT
CSARDPRVNTEAFF
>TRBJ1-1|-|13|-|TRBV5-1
TGTGCCAGCAGCTCTGGGAAGAACATTGAAGCTTTCTTT
CASSSGKNIEAFF
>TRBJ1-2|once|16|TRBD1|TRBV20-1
TGCAGTGCTTTCCCGGGACAGGGGGCCGTGGGCTATGGCTACACCTTC
CSAFPGQGAVGYGYTF
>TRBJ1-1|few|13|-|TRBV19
TGTGCCAGTAGTATTCGAGTTAACACTGAAGCTTTCTTT
CASSIRVNTEAFF
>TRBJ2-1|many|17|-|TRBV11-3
TGTGCCAGCAGCTTAAGGGGGGCAGGTCAACCCTACAATGAGCAGTTCTTC
CASSLRGAGQPYNEQFF
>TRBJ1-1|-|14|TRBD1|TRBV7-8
TGTGCCAGCAGCCCCGGGACAGGGTTCACTGAAGCTTTCTTT
CASSPGTGFTEAFF
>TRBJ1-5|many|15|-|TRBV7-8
TGTGCCAGCAGCTTAGAGATGGGAAGGAGCCAGCCCCAGCATTTT
CASSLEMGRSQPQHF
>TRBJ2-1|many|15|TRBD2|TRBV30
TGTGCCTGGAGTGGAGCGGGGGCCCCCTACAATGAGCAGTTCTTC
CAWSGAGAPYNEQFF